This entry concerns a single TCR beta chain. The antigen remains unidentified. The sample is drawn from a study of tumor and adjacent non-tumor tissue in lung cancer. Background on the study: Stage I to III disease affected about ten men and 5 women aged roughly 31 to 85.

Regarding the study as a whole: Top 100 clones took a larger repertoire share in normal lung. Significantly higher TCR diversity was found in tumor than normal lung.

Three rounds of nested PCR, following a modified ARM-PCR protocol, produced the TCRbeta library. TCRdb reanalysed the multiplex PCR reads using MiXCR and keeps one entry per CDR3 protein. The top ten hold about 23% of the sample, which has fewer than 120,000 distinct CDR3 sequences, approximately 84% seen once. The CDR3 spans 12 residues. The germline V and J ends were trimmed by 4 bases and 7 bases, with 10 bases remaining between them. RNA was extracted from bulk tissue without any cell sorting. Between August and November 2014, newly diagnosed, chemotherapy-naive lung cancer patients underwent thoracic surgery in China.

Input material: lung tumor tissue. The rearrangement joins TRBV12-3 or TRBV12-4 to TRBJ1-2; no clear D. The TCR originated in a man in his 70s with non-small cell lung cancer. CDR3 in DNA: TGTGCCAGCAGTTCCGGGCCGCGTGGCTACACCTTC. The encoded protein is CASSSGPRGYTF.